This TCR beta chain was observed in a study of cytomegalovirus exposure and HLA in healthy donors. The overall study: The same platform used for the 666 first-cohort repertoires was also used for the 130 or so validation repertoires, as a later analysis reported.

Trimming removed 4 bases from V and 3 bases from J; junction bases left unmatched: 14. This CDR3 spans 17 amino acids. Germline values: CDR1 SGHRS, CDR2 YFSETQ. Sequencing used immunoSEQ multiplex PCR; TCRdb keeps in-frame clones, though not all of them. The profile shows 230,000 or so clones, 85% to 90% of them singletons. Sample: PBMCs. The chain links TRBV5-1 to TRBJ2-7; 9 bases are a match to TRBD1. This receptor was identified in a young woman in good health and CMV-seronegative. The CDR3 protein is CASSPIHRGRAFYEQYF. CDR3 coding DNA: TGCGCCAGCAGCCCTATCCACAGGGGGCGGGCCTTCTACGAGCAGTACTTC.